This TCR beta chain was documented in a study of blood T cell repertoires in COVID-19. Across the whole study: Italy, Spain and the United States were the sources of the convalescent and acute COVID-19 samples. T cells, B-cell-depleted T cells, or PBMCs provided the cDNA or gDNA that served as material.

In the source study's methods: Amplification from reference gene primers served as the basis for estimated nucleated cell counts. Here immunoSEQ multiplex PCR was the method, and the copy in TCRdb shows in-frame clones only, minus some. V, J and clone size are taken as reported in that table, and D and trimming were inferred from the DNA itself. The sample lists about 100,000 clones, about 90% seen once, with about 7.4% in the top ten. This clone has a handful of counts. The length of the CDR3 is 16 residues. Germline V gene sequence: CDR1 MNHNS, CDR2 SASEGT. V was pared by 1 base and J by 4 bases, with 14 bases between.

Source material: peripheral blood. The receptor's source is a man younger than 45 in a cohort sampled during active COVID-19. The genes are TRBV6-1 and TRBJ2-1; the D gene is possibly TRBD2 (7 bases). CDR3 sequence: CASSEEGGAGYNEQFF. The CDR3 coding sequence is TGTGCCAGCAGTGAAGAAGGGGGGGCTGGTTACAATGAGCAGTTCTTC.